The present T cell receptor beta chain was sequenced within a study of blood T cell repertoires in COVID-19. At the level of the study: Researchers got acute and convalescent COVID-19 samples from the United States, Italy and Spain. From T cells, B-cell-depleted T cells, or PBMCs came the material, which was cDNA or gDNA.

Looked up from germline, CDR1 is KGHSH and CDR2 is LQKENI. This CDR3 comprises 14 residues. V lost 2 bases and J lost 0, with 7 bases in between. This clone turned up a few times. Different DNA sequences within this sample yield the same CDR3. In the original analysis: Amplified reference gene primers provided the basis for estimating nucleated cell counts. Sequencing used immunoSEQ multiplex PCR; TCRdb keeps in-frame clones, though not all of them. Clone size and V and J calls were adopted from that table, with D and trimming inferred from the DNA. The sample yields some 170,000 clones, around 90% seen once.

This TCR was recovered from a woman between 50 and 59 years old with acute or convalescent COVID-19. The specimen was peripheral blood. V gene TRBV18 combines with J gene TRBJ1-1; D remains unclear. The DNA of the CDR3 is TGTGCCAGCTCACCAGGGCAATTGAACACTGAAGCTTTCTTT. This gives the protein CASSPGQLNTEAFF.